What follows are 7 T cell receptor beta chains derived from one specimen sequenced in a study of vaccination and CD4 T cells after COVID-19. The Oncomine TCR Beta short-read assay sequenced DNA from cultured CD4+ T cells. Using its own MiXCR run on the PCR reads, TCRdb lists one record per CDR3 protein. Of around 5,600 distinct CDR3 sequences in the sample, roughly a third were seen once. Treatment described: approximately nine-day PBMC culture with coronavirus spike peptide pools or control peptides (ViraFEST assay). Gathering of the CD4+ T cells, from the unexposed donor, took place before the COVID-19 pandemic (2011-2018). No antigen has been assigned to these receptors. Sequencing input: CD4+ T cells from blood, cultured in vitro. All receptors come from a human donor in good health.

This clonotype was seen only a few times. J is TRBJ2-3 and V is TRBV27, with a tentative D call TRBD2 (7 bases). The CDR3 loop spans 15 amino acids. Trimming pared 7 bases from V and 3 bases from J, leaving 17 bases between. CDR1 is MNHEY and CDR2 is SMNVEV in the germline V gene (reference sequence). CDR3 sequence: CASTRGGGWTDTQYF. The CDR3, as DNA: TGTGCCAGCACCCGAGGGGGGGGCTGGACAGATACGCAGTATTTT.

This clonotype appeared a few times. This sequence joins TRBV19 and TRBJ1-5; TRBD1 matches at 7 bases. V shed 7 bases, J shed 4 bases, and the junction held 10 bases outside the gene matches. This CDR3 is built from 15 residues. Germline V gene data show CDR1 as LNHDA and CDR2 as SQIVND (reference sequence). The CDR3 reads CASTQPAGGNQPQHF. For the CDR3, the DNA is TGTGCCAGTACCCAGCCCGCAGGGGGGAATCAGCCCCAGCATTTT.

The V call is TRBV6-1, the J call TRBJ2-1; D is unresolved. Germline V lookup: CDR1 MNHNS, CDR2 SASEGT. This CDR3 contains 12 residues. Deletions cut 5 bases from V and 8 bases from J, with 10 bases between. CDR3: CASSNRAHEQFF. CDR3 DNA: TGTGCCAGCAGTAACAGAGCCCATGAGCAGTTCTTC.

V gene TRBV6-2 or TRBV6-3 combines with J gene TRBJ1-1, with D unclear. V was trimmed by 7 bases and J by 2 bases, leaving 14 bases between them. Germline assignment: CDR1 MNHEY and CDR2 SVGEGT. CDR3 size: 14 residues. CDR3 residues: CASNVPQRNTEAFF. The CDR3 DNA reads TGTGCCAGCAACGTACCCCAGAGAAACACTGAAGCTTTCTTT.

CDR3 nucleotide sequence: TGCAGTGCACCTACAGGGGGCTCAAAGGACACTGAAGCTTTCTTT. Its protein product is CSAPTGGSKDTEAFF. The chain recombines TRBV20-1 with TRBJ1-1; TRBD1 matches at 9 bases. Germline V gene data show CDR1 as DFQATT and CDR2 as SNEGSKA (reference sequence). CDR3 length equals 15 residues. V lost 6 bases and J lost 3; bases outside the gene matches: 11.

This chain connects TRBV12-3 or TRBV12-4 to TRBJ2-5, with 8 bases matching TRBD1. There are 16 residues in the CDR3. V was clipped by 6 bases and J by 1 base; unmatched bases: 10. The CDR3 is CASRVWGTGPQETQYF. In nucleotides, the CDR3 is TGTGCCAGCAGAGTTTGGGGGACAGGACCCCAAGAGACCCAGTACTTC.

The CDR3 DNA reads as TGTGCCAGCAGCTTGGGGGTCTCCTCCTACGAGCAGTACTTC. The encoded protein is CASSLGVSSYEQYF. The genes are TRBV5-8 and TRBJ2-7, with no clear D. V shed 0 bases and J shed 0 bases, with 7 bases lying between them. The CDR3 runs 14 residues. In germline, CDR1 is SGHTS, CDR2 YDEGEE.